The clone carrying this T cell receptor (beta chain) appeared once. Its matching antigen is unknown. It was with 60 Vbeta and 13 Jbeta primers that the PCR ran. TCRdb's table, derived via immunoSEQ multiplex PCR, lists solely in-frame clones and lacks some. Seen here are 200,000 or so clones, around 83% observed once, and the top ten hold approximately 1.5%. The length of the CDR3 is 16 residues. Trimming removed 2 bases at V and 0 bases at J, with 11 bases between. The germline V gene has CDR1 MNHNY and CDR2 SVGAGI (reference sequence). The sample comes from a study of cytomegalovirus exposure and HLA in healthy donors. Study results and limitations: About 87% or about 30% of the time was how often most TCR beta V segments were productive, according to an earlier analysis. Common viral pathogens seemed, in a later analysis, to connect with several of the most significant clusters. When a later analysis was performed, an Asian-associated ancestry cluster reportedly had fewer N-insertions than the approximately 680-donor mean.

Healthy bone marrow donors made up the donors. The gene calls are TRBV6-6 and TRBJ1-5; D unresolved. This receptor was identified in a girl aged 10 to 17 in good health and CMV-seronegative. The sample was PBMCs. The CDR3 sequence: CASSYGQTNSNQPQHF. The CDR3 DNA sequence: TGTGCCAGCAGTTACGGGCAGACAAATAGCAATCAGCCCCAGCATTTT.